A single sample gave rise to the 29 T cell receptor beta chains below, sequenced in a study of T-cell reconstitution after alpha-beta-depleted transplantation in children. Construction of the TCRbeta library involved unique molecular identifiers. MiXCR, run by TCRdb on the PCR reads, gives a single entry per CDR3 protein. The table records around 250,000 distinct CDR3 sequences, 9.9% of them present only once. The sample was PBMCs from the stem cell graft donor, taken from the stem cell graft. The receptors come from a human donor who donated a stem cell graft to a child with SCID.

This clonotype was counted a few times. This chain links TRBV5-4 with TRBJ2-3; TRBD2 matches 10 bases. V gave up 0 bases and J gave up 0 bases; unmatched junction bases: 4. Germline lookup yields CDR1 SGHNT and CDR2 YYREEE (reference sequence). There are 17 residues in the CDR3. CDR3 in amino acids: CASSLAGSGGSTDTQYF. The CDR3 nucleotides are TGTGCCAGCAGCTTGGCCGGTAGCGGGGGGAGCACAGATACGCAGTATTTT.

The gene calls are TRBV12-3 or TRBV12-4 and TRBJ2-3, with D tentatively TRBD2 (6 bases). The ends were cut back, 7 bases at V and 3 bases at J, with 14 bases in the middle. CDR3 length: 14 residues. The CDR3 DNA reads TGTGCCAGCACCTCGGGACTGTATACAGATACGCAGTATTTT. Amino acids: CASTSGLYTDTQYF.

The rearrangement uses TRBV7-3 and TRBJ2-7; TRBD1 is a possible D gene (7 bases). The length of the CDR3 is 16 residues. Germline values: CDR1 SGHTA, CDR2 FQGTGA. The ends were cut back, 1 base at V and 2 bases at J, with 15 bases in the middle. CDR3 sequence: CASSLSPGGPPYEQYF. The DNA for the CDR3 is TGTGCCAGCAGCTTAAGCCCAGGGGGGCCCCCCTACGAGCAGTACTTC.

This clonotype was counted only a few times. The chain joins TRBV5-1 to TRBJ1-6; 12 bases are a match to TRBD1. V lost 0 bases and J lost 7; bases outside the gene matches: 2. CDR1 and CDR2 (germline): SGHRS, YFSETQ. CDR3 length: 16 residues. The CDR3 DNA follows: TGCGCCAGCAGCTTGGGGGACAGGGGGCAGAATTCACCCCTCCACTTT. Amino acid sequence: CASSLGDRGQNSPLHF.

This clonotype has a handful of counts. The chain uses TRBV19 and TRBJ2-7, with 11 bases identical to TRBD1. Trimming at V came to 6 bases and at J to 5 bases, leaving 9 bases not matched to a gene. Germline V gives CDR1 LNHDA, CDR2 SQIVND (reference sequence). CDR3 size: 15 residues. The CDR3 loop is CASRGYGQGAHEQYF. The DNA of the CDR3 is TGTGCCAGTAGGGGATACGGACAGGGGGCCCACGAGCAGTACTTC. The full variable domain, its missing parts supplied by reference TRBV19 and TRBJ2-7, is DGGITQSPKYLFRKEGQNVTLSCEQNLNHDAMYWYRQDPGQGLRLIYYSQIVNDFQKGDIAEGYSVSREKKESFPLTVTSAQKNPTAFYLCASRGYGQGAHEQYFGPGTRLTVT.

The chain recombines TRBV12-3 or TRBV12-4 with TRBJ1-1; D not certain. The CDR3 is 13 residues long. With 2 bases removed from V and 8 bases from J, the gap between germline ends came to 12 bases. CDR3 sequence: CASSLTATSEAFF. The CDR3 nucleotides are TGTGCCAGCAGTTTAACAGCGACTAGCGAAGCTTTCTTT.

This clonotype was seen at least ten times. The rearrangement links TRBV12-3 or TRBV12-4 to TRBJ2-7, with 9 bases aligning to TRBD2. Trimming at V came to 10 bases and at J to 4 bases, leaving 11 bases not matched to a gene. The CDR3 contains 14 residues. CDR3 nucleotides: TGTGCCACCAAACGCGGGGGGGTCTTTTACGAGCAGTACTTC. It is translated as CATKRGGVFYEQYF.

The rearrangement joins TRBV12-3 or TRBV12-4 to TRBJ2-1, with a possible D match to TRBD2 (6 bases). The CDR3 extends over 18 amino acids. Trimming took 3 bases from V and 8 from J, leaving 26 bases between them. The CDR3 loop reads CASSFSPIPRLGSDEQFF. The CDR3 region has the DNA TGTGCCAGCAGTTTTTCCCCTATTCCGAGACTAGGAAGCGATGAGCAGTTCTTC.

This clonotype was seen more than once but under ten times. V and J are TRBV5-1 and TRBJ2-7, with D perhaps TRBD1 or TRBD2 (6 bases each). This CDR3 has 14 amino acids. V was shortened by 3 bases and J by 2 bases, with 12 bases between the two germline ends. CDR1 and CDR2 from the germline V gene are SGHRS and YFSETQ. As DNA, the CDR3 is TGCGCCAGCAGCTGGGGGGACATCACCTACGAGCAGTACTTC. This sequence encodes CASSWGDITYEQYF.

The genes are TRBV19 and TRBJ1-6; the match to TRBD1 covers 7 bases. The length of the CDR3 is 15 residues. V shed 4 bases and J 7 bases; nucleotides not matched to a gene: 7. Germline lookup yields CDR1 LNHDA and CDR2 SQIVND (reference sequence). The CDR3 protein is CASSTRGQLNSPLHF. The CDR3 coding sequence is TGTGCCAGTAGTACGCGGGGACAGTTAAATTCACCCCTCCACTTT. Combining the CDR3 with reference TRBV19 and TRBJ1-6 gives the whole variable domain DGGITQSPKYLFRKEGQNVTLSCEQNLNHDAMYWYRQDPGQGLRLIYYSQIVNDFQKGDIAEGYSVSREKKESFPLTVTSAQKNPTAFYLCASSTRGQLNSPLHFGNGTRLTVT.

V and J are TRBV12-3 or TRBV12-4 and TRBJ1-5; 8 bases match TRBD1. J was trimmed by 4 bases and V by 4 bases; bases with no gene match: 9. The length of the CDR3 is 16 residues. CDR3 sequence (DNA): TGTGCCAGCAGTTCGGGAACAGGGGGGGGAAATCAGCCCCAGCATTTT. Residues: CASSSGTGGGNQPQHF.

This rearrangement joins TRBV29-1 to TRBJ2-7, with a weak D call TRBD2 (6 bases). Trimming cost V 3 bases and J 7 bases, with 10 bases left between them. Germline assignment: CDR1 SQVTM and CDR2 ANQGSEA. The CDR3 is 11 residues long. CDR3 bases: TGCAGCGTTGAGGGACTCAGGGAGCAGTACTTC. Its translation is CSVEGLREQYF.

This clonotype has only a few counts. This chain joins TRBV6-1 and TRBJ2-7; no firm D call. CDR1 and CDR2 (germline): MNHNS, SASEGT. Trimming pared 2 bases from V and 4 bases from J, leaving 12 bases between. The CDR3 extends over 14 amino acids. CDR3 bases: TGTGCCAGCAGTGAACCCCGGCCTAGATACGAGCAGTACTTC. This gives the protein CASSEPRPRYEQYF.

This clonotype was found a few times. The chain couples TRBV10-3 to TRBJ1-1; 8 bases fit TRBD1. V was pared by 8 bases and J by 4 bases, with 9 bases of the junction left unmatched. The germline V gene has CDR1 ENHRY and CDR2 SYGVKD. The CDR3 covers 14 residues. CDR3 residues: CAIGQGPVGTEAFF. DNA for the CDR3: TGTGCCATCGGACAGGGCCCCGTCGGCACTGAAGCTTTCTTT.

V is TRBV6-2 or TRBV6-3 and J is TRBJ2-5, with 8 bases matching TRBD2. This CDR3 has 15 amino acids. Germline assignment: CDR1 MNHEY and CDR2 SVGEGT. V was pared by 6 bases and J by 1 base, with 7 bases of the junction left unmatched. The CDR3, as DNA: TGTGCCAGCAGACCCTACGGGGGGGTCCAAGAGACCCAGTACTTC. This translates into CASRPYGGVQETQYF.

This clonotype has more than one count but fewer than ten. This chain joins TRBV29-1 and TRBJ2-7; 8 bases match TRBD1. The V and J ends lost 6 bases and 2 bases, in that order; junction bases with no gene match: 12. This CDR3 contains 15 residues. The germline gives CDR1 SQVTM, CDR2 ANQGSEA. The CDR3 spells CSVIVRDRKTYEQYF. Written as DNA, the CDR3 is TGCAGCGTGATAGTGAGGGACAGGAAAACCTACGAGCAGTACTTC.

This clonotype was detected ten times or more. The chain joins TRBV12-3 or TRBV12-4 to TRBJ1-5; 7 positions match TRBD1. Germline trimming cut 6 bases from V and 4 bases from J; bases unmatched to any gene: 6. The CDR3 sequence is 14 residues long. The CDR3 spells CASSTTGTNQPQHF. The CDR3 coding sequence is TGTGCCAGCAGCACGACAGGGACGAATCAGCCCCAGCATTTT.

This clonotype was counted only a few times. This chain links TRBV4-1 with TRBJ2-3; 7 bases map to TRBD2. The CDR3 is 15 amino acids. From germline, CDR1 is MGHRA and CDR2 YSYEKL. Trimming cost V 1 base and J 2 bases; bases outside gene matches: 3. The CDR3 DNA follows: TGCGCCAGCAGCCAAGGGAGCGGGGCCACAGATACGCAGTATTTT. Amino acid sequence: CASSQGSGATDTQYF.

The chain carries TRBV7-2 and TRBJ2-4, with a weak D call TRBD1 (6 bases). The V end lost 0 bases, the J end lost 0 bases, and 12 bases lay between the germline ends. From germline, CDR1 is SGHTA and CDR2 FQGNSA. The length of the CDR3 is 17 residues. The DNA of the CDR3 is TGTGCCAGCAGCTTAGCGGGACACCCCTTAGCCAAAAACATTCAGTACTTC. Translation: CASSLAGHPLAKNIQYF.

The table lists this clonotype with a few counts. The chain is built from TRBV9 and TRBJ1-5; weak D call: TRBD1 (5 bases). V gave up 0 bases and J gave up 6 bases, with 10 bases separating them. Looked up from germline, CDR1 is SGDLS and CDR2 is YYNGEE. The CDR3 runs 14 residues. In DNA form, the CDR3 reads TGTGCCAGCAGCGTAGCCAGGGAGTTTCAGCCCCAGCATTTT. Translated, it gives CASSVAREFQPQHF.

This clonotype was counted a few times. The V call is TRBV2, the J call TRBJ1-3, with D maybe TRBD1 (5 bases). There are 15 residues in the CDR3. Germline V gene lookup returns CDR1 SNHLY and CDR2 FYNNEI. The V and J ends lost 6 bases and 0 bases respectively, with 12 bases between them. The DNA for the CDR3 is TGTGCCAGCAGCGCCGGGACGGACTCTGGAAACACCATATATTTT. Protein sequence: CASSAGTDSGNTIYF.

This clonotype was observed a handful of times. The CDR3 coding sequence is TGCAGTGCTGACAGGGGGCTTGGGGAAAAACTGTTTTTT. Protein product: CSADRGLGEKLFF. The chain couples TRBV20-1 to TRBJ1-4, with 10 positions matching TRBD1. Germline CDR1 reads DFQATT; CDR2 reads SNEGSKA (reference sequence). The V and J ends lost 5 bases and 8 bases, in that order; junction bases with no gene match: 5. The length of the CDR3 is 13 residues.

This rearrangement joins TRBV19 to TRBJ1-6; the D gene is possibly TRBD1 (6 bases). CDR1 is LNHDA and CDR2 is SQIVND in the germline V gene (reference sequence). The CDR3 runs 13 residues. V was cut by 7 bases and J by 15 bases, with 19 bases left in between. Here the CDR3 DNA reads TGTGCCAGTACCGCAACCCAGGGGAGACTCCTCCACTTT. Protein sequence: CASTATQGRLLHF.

This chain joins TRBV5-1 and TRBJ1-4; D unclear. V gave up 3 bases and J gave up 11 bases, with 17 bases separating them. CDR1 and CDR2 (germline): SGHRS, YFSETQ. The CDR3 extends over 14 amino acids. The CDR3 loop reads CASSSTSAFEKLFF. CDR3 DNA sequence: TGCGCCAGCAGCTCGACGAGTGCCTTCGAGAAACTGTTTTTT.

Only a few counts were recorded for this clonotype. The genes are TRBV29-1 and TRBJ2-5, with D possibly TRBD1 on 6 matching bases. Germline loops: CDR1 SQVTM, CDR2 ANQGSEA. CDR3 length equals 12 residues. Trimming pared 7 bases from V and 4 bases from J, leaving 13 bases between. The CDR3 sequence: CSATRGGETQYF. For the CDR3, the DNA is TGCAGCGCTACCCGAGGGGGAGAGACCCAGTACTTC.

This clonotype was picked up a small number of times. The chain's CDR3 is CAISEHTGGGYGYTF. CDR3 nucleotide sequence: TGTGCCATCAGTGAGCACACAGGAGGGGGTTATGGCTACACCTTC. The rearrangement joins TRBV10-3 to TRBJ1-2; possible D gene TRBD1, 6 bases. Germline CDR1 ENHRY, CDR2 SYGVKD. Trimming took 2 bases from V and 5 from J, leaving 15 bases between them. The CDR3 extends over 15 amino acids.

At least ten counts were recorded for this clonotype. The rearrangement joins TRBV2 to TRBJ2-5; TRBD2 aligns across 8 bases. The junction had 4 bases not matched to a gene; V was cut back by 8 bases and J by 2 bases. CDR1 is SNHLY and CDR2 is FYNNEI in the germline V gene. This CDR3 spans 13 amino acids. The CDR3: CASGRGGQETQYF. The CDR3 DNA reads as TGTGCCAGCGGACGGGGGGGTCAAGAGACCCAGTACTTC.

This clonotype was seen ten or more times. The chain carries TRBV12-3 or TRBV12-4 and TRBJ2-4; the D is unclear. The CDR3 consists of 14 residues. The V end was cut by 0 bases, the J end by 2 bases, with 5 bases between. The CDR3 bases are TGTGCCAGCAGTTTAGCGGGAACCAAAAACATTCAGTACTTC. This gives the protein CASSLAGTKNIQYF.

This clonotype came up a few times. The rearrangement joins TRBV29-1 to TRBJ1-1; D is uncertain. This CDR3 spans 14 amino acids. V shed 2 bases and J shed 1 base, with 11 bases lying between them. Germline loops: CDR1 SQVTM, CDR2 ANQGSEA. CDR3 DNA sequence: TGCAGCGTTGAAACGTTGGACGGGAACACTGAAGCTTTCTTT. Encoded protein: CSVETLDGNTEAFF.